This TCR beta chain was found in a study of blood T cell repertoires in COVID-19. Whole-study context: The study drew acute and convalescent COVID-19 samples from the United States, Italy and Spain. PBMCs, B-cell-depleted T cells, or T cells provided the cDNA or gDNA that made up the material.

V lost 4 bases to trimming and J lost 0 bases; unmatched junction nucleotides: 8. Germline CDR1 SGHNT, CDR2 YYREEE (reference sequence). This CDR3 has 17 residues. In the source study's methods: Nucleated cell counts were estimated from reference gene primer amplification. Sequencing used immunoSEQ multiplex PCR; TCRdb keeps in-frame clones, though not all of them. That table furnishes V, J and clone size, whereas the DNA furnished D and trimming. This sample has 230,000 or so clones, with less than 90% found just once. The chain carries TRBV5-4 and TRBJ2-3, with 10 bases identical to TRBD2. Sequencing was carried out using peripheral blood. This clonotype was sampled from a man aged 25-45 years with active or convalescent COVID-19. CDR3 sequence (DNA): TGTGCCAGCAGCCCCTTTAGCGGGGGGCCTAGCACAGATACGCAGTATTTT. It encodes CASSPFSGGPSTDTQYF.